This TCR beta chain was captured in a study of T cells in tuberculosis. Across the whole study: IGRA-negative adolescents, IGRA-positive adolescents with latent tuberculosis and adults with active tuberculosis formed this South African cohort. Points from the study as a whole: Smaller alpha distances in active tuberculosis partly reflected shorter CDR3-alpha lengths.

TCRdb's table, derived via immunoSEQ multiplex PCR, lists solely in-frame clones and lacks some. The profile shows around 33,000 clones, about 92% of them singletons. Stated time point: new active TB diagnosis, blood taken before or within 7 days of starting treatment. Each patient had positive sputum smear microscopy and/or positive culture. On average around 100,000 T cells per donor were immunosequenced. The CDR3 sequence is 16 residues long. V lost 5 bases to trimming and J lost 2 bases; unmatched junction nucleotides: 11. From germline, CDR1 is MGHDK and CDR2 SYGVNS. Notes on this clone: Antigen specificity is unknown.

The source of this sequence is an adult with tuberculosis. Some clones in this sample may be carry-over from other donors' samples. The chain combines TRBV25-1 with TRBJ2-7; 8 bases are a match to TRBD2. Material: PBMCs, obtained at tuberculosis diagnosis. The CDR3 sequence: CASSPLSGESTYEQYF. CDR3 sequence (DNA): TGTGCCAGCAGTCCACTTAGCGGGGAGTCGACCTACGAGCAGTACTTC.